The 26 T cell receptor beta chains reported below all come from one sample, sequenced in a study of cytomegalovirus exposure and HLA in healthy donors. PCR employed 60 Vbeta and 13 Jbeta primers. Produced via immunoSEQ multiplex PCR; TCRdb's table is partial and in-frame only. The sample lists 150,000 to 200,000 clones; more than 75% were seen once. The sample taken for sequencing was PBMCs. Receptor source: a woman in her thirties in good health and CMV-seropositive.

The V gene is TRBV28, the J gene TRBJ2-4; D might be TRBD1 (6 bases). The ends were cut back, 5 bases at V and 6 bases at J, with 14 bases in the middle. The CDR3 totals 14 residues. CDR1 MDHEN and CDR2 SYDVKM come from the germline V gene. The CDR3 sequence is CASSILQGRNIQYF. In DNA form, the CDR3 reads TGTGCCAGCAGTATTCTACAGGGCAGAAACATTCAGTACTTC. Together with reference TRBV28 and TRBJ2-4, the CDR3 gives the full variable domain: DVKVTQSSRYLVKRTGEKVFLECVQDMDHENMFWYRQDPGLGLRLIYFSYDVKMKEKGDIPEGYSVSREKKERFSLILESASTNQTSMYLCASSILQGRNIQYFGAGTRLSVL.

V gene TRBV2 combines with J gene TRBJ1-2, with D maybe TRBD1 (6 bases). Germline lookup yields CDR1 SNHLY and CDR2 FYNNEI. V was pared by 6 bases and J by 7 bases, with 18 bases between. The CDR3 spans 14 residues. The chain's CDR3 is CASSAKQGSGGYTF. CDR3 sequence (DNA): TGTGCCAGCAGCGCCAAACAGGGATCCGGTGGCTACACCTTC. The whole variable domain, remainder taken from reference TRBV2 and TRBJ1-2, is EPEVTQTPSHQVTQMGQEVILRCVPISNHLYFYWYRQILGQKVEFLVSFYNNEISEKSEIFDDQFSVERPDGSNFTLKIRSTKLEDSAMYFCASSAKQGSGGYTFGSGTRLTVV.

V and J are TRBV2 and TRBJ2-1; 15 nucleotides align to TRBD2. The CDR3 is 18 amino acids. V dropped 5 bases and J dropped 9; count of bases not matched to a gene: 14. From germline, CDR1 is SNHLY and CDR2 FYNNEI. DNA for the CDR3: TGTGCCAGCAGTCGGACTAGCGGGGGGGCCGTAGACTATGGTGAGCAGTTCTTC. It yields the protein CASSRTSGGAVDYGEQFF.

This clone showed up just once. This chain connects TRBV19 to TRBJ2-7; D gene uncertain. The CDR3 runs to 13 residues. Germline CDR1 and CDR2: LNHDA and SQIVND (reference sequence). V shed 4 bases and J shed 2 bases, with 9 bases lying between them. The CDR3 reads CASSKVAAYEQYF. The CDR3 nucleotides are TGTGCCAGTAGTAAGGTGGCGGCCTACGAGCAGTACTTC.

This rearrangement joins TRBV5-4 to TRBJ2-3; a weak D match, TRBD1 (5 bases). Trimming cost V 5 bases and J 0 bases, with 13 bases left between them. The CDR3 covers 15 residues. In germline, CDR1 is SGHNT, CDR2 YYREEE (reference sequence). The CDR3 is CASREGVPSTDTQYF. The CDR3 DNA follows: TGTGCCAGCAGGGAAGGGGTGCCTAGCACAGATACGCAGTATTTT.

CDR3 sequence: CASRDRGSSYEQYF. CDR3 DNA sequence: TGTGCCAGCAGGGATAGGGGGTCGTCCTACGAGCAGTACTTC. This sequence joins TRBV6-1 and TRBJ2-7, with a tentative D call TRBD1 (6 bases). V lost 6 bases and J lost 1, with 13 bases in between. CDR3 length equals 14 residues. Germline V CDR1 and CDR2: MNHNS, SASEGT.

Notes on this clone: The conserved final phenylalanine or tryptophan is absent from the CDR3, which likely points to a read error. The limits of the CDR3 on the DNA are not certain, so only TCRdb's listed CDR3 is given. This chain connects TRBV14 to TRBJ2-7; TRBD1 is taken as the D call from the table, unchecked against the DNA. Germline CDR1 SGHDN, CDR2 FVKESK. From its first to its last residue, the CDR3 has 10 amino acids. CDR3: CASSHGDRML.

The chain has TRBV6-5 and TRBJ2-3; the match to TRBD2 covers 9 bases. This CDR3 has 16 residues. J was trimmed by 0 bases and V by 2 bases; bases with no gene match: 3. Germline CDR1 and CDR2: MNHEY and SVGAGI. This CDR3 reads CASSYGGLASTDTQYF. The CDR3 nucleotides read TGTGCCAGCAGTTACGGGGGACTAGCAAGCACAGATACGCAGTATTTT.

V is TRBV19 and J is TRBJ2-5, with TRBD2 identical over 7 bases. The CDR3 is 14 residues long. V was pared by 3 bases and J by 4 bases, with 5 bases of the junction left unmatched. CDR1 is LNHDA and CDR2 is SQIVND in the germline V gene (reference sequence). The CDR3 here is CASSIWASGETQYF. In DNA form, the CDR3 reads TGTGCCAGTAGTATTTGGGCTAGCGGAGAGACCCAGTACTTC. The full variable domain, completed using reference TRBV19 and TRBJ2-5, is DGGITQSPKYLFRKEGQNVTLSCEQNLNHDAMYWYRQDPGQGLRLIYYSQIVNDFQKGDIAEGYSVSREKKESFPLTVTSAQKNPTAFYLCASSIWASGETQYFGPGTRLLVL.

The sample holds a few counts of this clone. The V and J genes are TRBV4-3 and TRBJ1-4; D might be TRBD1 (5 bases). Trimming took off 2 bases at V and 8 bases at J, with 9 bases between the two ends. This CDR3 is 13 amino acids long. Germline CDR1 reads LGHNA; CDR2 reads YSLEER. The CDR3 DNA is TGCGCCAGCAGCCAACGCTCAGGGGAAAAACTGTTTTTT. The encoded protein is CASSQRSGEKLFF.

V and J are TRBV28 and TRBJ2-1, with 16 positions matching TRBD2. Germline lookup yields CDR1 MDHEN and CDR2 SYDVKM. This CDR3 is 14 amino acids long. Trimming cost V 6 bases and J 13 bases; bases outside gene matches: 6. The CDR3 reads CASSPGLAGGTQFF. Written as DNA, the CDR3 is TGTGCCAGCAGCCCGGGACTAGCGGGAGGGACCCAGTTCTTC.

In this sample, this clone turned up a few times. The V call is TRBV11-1, the J call TRBJ2-4; 8 nucleotides line up with TRBD1. Germline values: CDR1 SGHAT, CDR2 FQDESV (reference sequence). The V gene end was trimmed by 5 bases and the J gene end by 3 bases; junction bases not matched to a gene: 3. CDR3 length equals 14 residues. The CDR3 is CASSRDRSKNIQYF. CDR3 bases: TGTGCCAGCAGCCGGGACAGGAGCAAAAACATTCAGTACTTC.

The V and J genes are TRBV29-1 and TRBJ2-2, with 9 nucleotides matching TRBD1. The junction had 7 bases not matched to a gene; V was cut back by 5 bases and J by 3 bases. Per the germline V gene, CDR1 is SQVTM and CDR2 is ANQGSEA. This CDR3 region has 15 residues. CDR3 sequence reads: CSVKQGADYTGELFF. The CDR3, as DNA: TGCAGCGTTAAACAGGGGGCGGACTACACCGGGGAGCTGTTTTTT.

V usage is TRBV5-1 and J usage is TRBJ1-2, with D tentatively TRBD1 (5 bases). The germline gives CDR1 SGHRS, CDR2 YFSETQ. The CDR3 extends over 17 amino acids. The ends were cut back, 1 base at V and 0 bases at J, with 16 bases in the middle. CDR3 protein: CASSLLNTGVANYGYTF. DNA of the CDR3: TGCGCCAGCAGCTTGTTAAATACAGGCGTAGCTAACTATGGCTACACCTTC.

J is TRBJ2-7 and V is TRBV6-4; the match to TRBD2 covers 11 bases. V shed 9 bases and J 3 bases; nucleotides not matched to a gene: 13. Germline V gives CDR1 MRHNA, CDR2 SNTAGT. The CDR3 has 16 amino acids. CDR3 sequence: CASPRVAGGPSYEQYF. CDR3 DNA sequence: TGTGCCAGTCCCCGGGTAGCGGGGGGGCCGAGCTACGAGCAGTACTTC.

The table lists this clone with a few counts. The chain uses TRBV18 and TRBJ1-1; D gene ambiguous. CDR3 length: 13 amino acids. V lost 3 bases to trimming and J lost 10 bases, with 15 bases between them. CDR1 and CDR2 from the germline V gene are KGHSH and LQKENI. The CDR3 loop reads CASSPSGGMGAFF. In DNA, the CDR3 is TGTGCCAGCTCACCCTCGGGAGGGATGGGAGCTTTCTTT.

The chain employs TRBV7-8 and TRBJ1-6; a weak D match, TRBD1 (5 bases). The CDR3 has 15 residues. CDR1 and CDR2 from the germline V gene are SGHVS and FQNEAQ. Between the trimmed V and J ends, which lost 4 bases and 8 bases, there was a span of 15 bases. The CDR3 DNA reads TGTGCCAGCAGCTGGGAGTCCCGGGGGTATTCACCCCTCCACTTT. This encodes CASSWESRGYSPLHF.

The rearrangement links TRBV7-8 to TRBJ2-2, with TRBD2 matching 8 bases. The CDR3 runs to 17 residues. J was trimmed by 1 base and V by 2 bases; bases with no gene match: 6. Germline V gene data show CDR1 as SGHVS and CDR2 as FQNEAQ. CDR3 amino acids: CASSLRGGIRNTGELFF. The DNA for the CDR3 is TGTGCCAGCAGCTTACGGGGGGGAATTCGGAACACCGGGGAGCTGTTTTTT.

J is TRBJ2-7 and V is TRBV7-2, with D possibly matching TRBD2 (6 bases). V dropped 0 bases and J dropped 2 bases, with 8 bases sitting between them. This CDR3 spans 14 amino acids. Germline CDR1 SGHTA, CDR2 FQGNSA. The CDR3 DNA follows: TGTGCCAGCAGCTTAGCGGCGGGGACCTACGAGCAGTACTTC. Protein product: CASSLAAGTYEQYF.

V is TRBV6-5 and J is TRBJ1-1; TRBD1 matches 7 bases. The germline V gene has CDR1 MNHEY and CDR2 SVGAGI. The CDR3 loop spans 12 amino acids. V trimming: 6 bases; J trimming: 5 bases; junction bases outside the gene matches: 3. In DNA, the CDR3 is TGTGCCAGCAGACAACAGGGGACTGAAGCTTTCTTT. This sequence encodes CASRQQGTEAFF.

The V and J genes are TRBV4-1 and TRBJ2-4; D is unclear. Germline CDR1 MGHRA, CDR2 YSYEKL. The CDR3 length is 16 residues. V lost 0 bases and J lost 0, with 9 bases in between. CDR3 sequence: CASSQDPELAKNIQYF. The CDR3, as DNA: TGCGCCAGCAGCCAAGATCCGGAGTTAGCCAAAAACATTCAGTACTTC.

This chain uses TRBV4-3 with TRBJ1-2, with D maybe TRBD1 (6 bases). The CDR3 spans 15 residues. CDR1 is LGHNA, CDR2 YSLEER, per germline. The V end was cut by 0 bases, the J end by 6 bases, with 14 bases between. CDR3 sequence reads: CASSQDAGGRDGYTF. In DNA, the CDR3 is TGCGCCAGCAGCCAAGATGCGGGGGGCAGGGATGGCTACACCTTC.

The chain has TRBV28 and TRBJ2-3; the D is unclear. The CDR3 is made up of 12 amino acids. V lost 5 bases, J lost 4 bases, and 7 bases lay in between. The germline gives CDR1 MDHEN, CDR2 SYDVKM. CDR3 DNA sequence: TGTGCCAGCAGTCCCAGTCCAGATACGCAGTATTTT. This codes for CASSPSPDTQYF.

This clone was detected only once. The chain recombines TRBV19 with TRBJ2-1; tentative D call: TRBD1 (6 bases). The V gene lost 10 bases and the J gene lost 2 bases, with 12 bases spanning the gap. Germline V gives CDR1 LNHDA, CDR2 SQIVND (reference sequence). CDR3 size: 13 residues. The CDR3 protein is CATSRGTYNEQFF. CDR3 nucleotide sequence: TGTGCCACGTCCAGGGGTACCTACAATGAGCAGTTCTTC. The full variable domain, in which reference TRBV19 and TRBJ2-1 provide the parts outside the CDR3, is DGGITQSPKYLFRKEGQNVTLSCEQNLNHDAMYWYRQDPGQGLRLIYYSQIVNDFQKGDIAEGYSVSREKKESFPLTVTSAQKNPTAFYLCATSRGTYNEQFFGPGTRLTVL.

The V call is TRBV27, the J call TRBJ2-7, with D perhaps matching TRBD1 (6 bases). This CDR3 contains 14 residues. Trimming removed 5 bases from V and 3 bases from J, with 14 bases in between. Germline CDR1 and CDR2: MNHEY and SMNVEV (reference sequence). The CDR3 sequence: CASSNRELGYEQYF. CDR3 in DNA: TGTGCCAGCAGTAACAGGGAGCTTGGCTACGAGCAGTACTTC.

This sequence joins TRBV7-6 and TRBJ2-7, with TRBD1 as a possible D gene (6 bases). V lost 5 bases to trimming and J lost 6 bases, with 17 bases between them. CDR1 is SGHVS and CDR2 is FNYEAQ in the germline V gene. The CDR3 runs to 14 residues. Here the CDR3 reads CASSITGTSLEQYF. CDR3 nucleotides: TGTGCCAGCAGCATTACCGGGACAAGTCTCGAGCAGTACTTC.